This T cell receptor beta chain was found in a study of blood T cell repertoires in COVID-19. Trimming left V 8 bases short and J 0 bases short, with 17 bases between. Germline V gene data show CDR1 as SGHAT and CDR2 as FQNNGV. The CDR3 extends over 16 amino acids. Assay: immunoSEQ multiplex PCR; the TCRdb copy retains only in-frame clones and omits some. The profile shows 150,000 to 200,000 clones, approximately 90% of them singletons. This chain links TRBV11-2 with TRBJ1-5; D unresolved. This receptor was obtained from a woman between 40 and 50 years old in a cohort exposed to, infected with or recovered from COVID-19 (not recorded which). The source material was PBMCs or T cells enriched from blood (not recorded which). Here the CDR3 reads CASRISGEISNQPQHF. In DNA form, the CDR3 reads TGTGCCAGCCGAATCTCCGGGGAAATTAGCAATCAGCCCCAGCATTTT.